This section outlines one T cell receptor beta chain sequence together with its context. Its antigen is not identified. Pooled together were second doses at about 4 or about 12 weeks. Germline V gene data show CDR1 as SGHRS and CDR2 as YFSETQ. This CDR3 is 14 amino acids long. V lost 4 bases, J lost 4 bases, and 14 bases lay in between. This entry comes from a study of T cell responses to AZD1222 COVID-19 vaccine. The assay was immunoSEQ multiplex PCR, and TCRdb's table has in-frame clones only and misses some. The repertoire holds some 88,000 clones, with about nine tenths as singletons. General study points: Regions left unmutated in variants are reportedly the target of nearly half of spike-specific TCRs. Spike-specific TCR breadth and depth went up after people got two AZD1222 doses.

The starting material was peripheral blood, obtained 28 days after the second AZD1222 dose. The chain employs TRBV5-1 and TRBJ2-5, with no clear D. The source is an adult who received the AZD1222 COVID-19 vaccine. The CDR3 reads CASSALQGPETQYF. CDR3 in DNA: TGCGCCAGCAGCGCCCTCCAAGGCCCAGAGACCCAGTACTTC.